This note documents a single T cell receptor (beta chain) sequence. The identical CDR3 is also encoded by other nucleotide sequences in the sample. The data originate from a study of blood T cell repertoires in COVID-19. The overall study: Samples came from the United States, Italy and Spain, spanning acute and convalescent COVID-19. PBMCs, B-cell-depleted T cells, or T cells provided the cDNA or gDNA that made up the material.

This CDR3 is 14 amino acids long. The V gene lost 3 bases and the J gene lost 8 bases, with 13 bases spanning the gap. Germline values: CDR1 MDHEN, CDR2 SYDVKM. Using immunoSEQ multiplex PCR, the repertoire was profiled, and TCRdb retains in-frame clones only, with some absent. The table lists 150,000 to 200,000 clones, under 85% of them singletons, with roughly 17% in the top ten. V is TRBV28 and J is TRBJ1-4, with TRBD1 as a possible D gene (5 bases). This clonotype originated in a man between 60 and 70 years old with active or convalescent COVID-19. The specimen was peripheral blood. CDR3 nucleotide sequence: TGTGCCAGCAGTTTCGTCAGGGCTGAAGAAAAACTGTTTTTT. This encodes CASSFVRAEEKLFF.